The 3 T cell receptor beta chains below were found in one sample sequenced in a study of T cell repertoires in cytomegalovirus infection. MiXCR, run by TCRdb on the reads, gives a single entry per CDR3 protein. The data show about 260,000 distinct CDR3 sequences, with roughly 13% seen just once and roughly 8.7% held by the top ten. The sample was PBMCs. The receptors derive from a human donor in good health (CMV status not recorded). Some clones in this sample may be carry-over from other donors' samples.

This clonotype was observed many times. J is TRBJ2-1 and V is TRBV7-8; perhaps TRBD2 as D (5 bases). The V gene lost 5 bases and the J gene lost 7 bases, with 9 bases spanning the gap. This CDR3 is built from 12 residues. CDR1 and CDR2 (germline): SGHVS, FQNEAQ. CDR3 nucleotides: TGTGCCAGCAGCGCCCGAGGGAATGAGCAGTTCTTC. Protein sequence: CASSARGNEQFF.

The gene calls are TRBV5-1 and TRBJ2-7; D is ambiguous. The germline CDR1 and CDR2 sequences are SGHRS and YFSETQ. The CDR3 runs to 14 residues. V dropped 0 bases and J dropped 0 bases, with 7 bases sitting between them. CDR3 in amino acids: CASSLGRISYEQYF. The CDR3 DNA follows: TGCGCCAGCAGCTTGGGCCGCATCTCCTACGAGCAGTACTTC.

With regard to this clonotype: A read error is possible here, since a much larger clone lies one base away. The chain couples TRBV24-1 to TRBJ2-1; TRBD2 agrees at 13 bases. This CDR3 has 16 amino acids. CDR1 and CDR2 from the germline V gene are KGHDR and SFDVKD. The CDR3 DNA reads TGTGCCACCAGCCCCAGACTAGCGGGAGGCCTCAATGAGCAGTTGTTC. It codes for CATSPRLAGGLNEQLF.